This T cell receptor beta chain was documented in a study of T cells in Graves' hyperthyroidism and ophthalmopathy. Study-level background: Peripheral blood was collected at initial diagnosis, before any treatment. Broader study findings: Within blood appeared most thyroid clonotypes that had expanded above 0.001.

Regions amplified from RNA transcripts were the TCR beta CDR3 regions. HTBI primers were the set used in a first-round RT-PCR of the TCR CDR3. TCRdb reprocessed the multiplex PCR reads with MiXCR, giving one entry per CDR3 protein. The table shows hundreds of thousands of distinct CDR3 sequences, with less than 15% occurring only once. This clonotype was observed many times. Its target is unknown. From germline, CDR1 is KGHSH and CDR2 LQKENI. This CDR3 contains 13 residues. V shed 6 bases and J shed 6 bases, with 15 bases lying between them. The sequence was collected from a woman aged 18-29 years with Graves' hyperthyroidism. Sequenced: blood. The gene calls are TRBV18 and TRBJ2-7, with TRBD1 as a possible D gene (6 bases). The CDR3 spells CASSPGTRSEQYF. The CDR3 DNA reads as TGTGCCAGCTCCCCAGGGACACGGTCCGAGCAGTACTTC.